This entry is about one TCR beta chain. These data come from a study of CD8 T cells in Susac syndrome. Background on the study: Patients with Susac syndrome had blood drawn and were at that point therapy-naive, on corticosteroids, or on intravenous immunoglobulin alone.

The ends were cut back, 6 bases at V and 4 bases at J, with 13 bases in the middle. There are 13 residues in the CDR3. The germline gives CDR1 SGHNT, CDR2 YYREEE (reference sequence). Random-hexamer reverse transcription was applied to about 0.45 to 1 ug RNA. The TCR beta CDR3 was amplified by immunoSEQ multiplex PCR across 54 Vbeta, 13 Jbeta. TCRdb analysed the immunoSEQ multiplex PCR reads with MiXCR anew, one entry per CDR3 protein. The data contain 170,000 or so distinct CDR3 sequences, around 94% of them singletons. TCR beta sequences were obtained from blood CD8+ and CD4+ T cells. The receptor comes from a human donor with Susac syndrome. The J gene is TRBJ1-1, the V gene TRBV5-4; no clear D gene. Sample: CD4+ T cells from PBMCs. The DNA for the CDR3 is TGTGCCAGCACCGAGTACTTTGGCACTGAAGCTTTCTTT. Protein: CASTEYFGTEAFF.